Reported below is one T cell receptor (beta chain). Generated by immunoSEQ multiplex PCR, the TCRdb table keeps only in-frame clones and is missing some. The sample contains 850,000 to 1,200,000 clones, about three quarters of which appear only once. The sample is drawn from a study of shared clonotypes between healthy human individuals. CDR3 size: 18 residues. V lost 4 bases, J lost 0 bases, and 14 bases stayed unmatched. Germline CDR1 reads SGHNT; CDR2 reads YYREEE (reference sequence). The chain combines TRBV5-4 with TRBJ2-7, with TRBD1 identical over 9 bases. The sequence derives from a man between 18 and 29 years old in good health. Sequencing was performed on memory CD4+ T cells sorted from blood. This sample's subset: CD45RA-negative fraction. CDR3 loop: CASSIRITGTGTSYEQYF. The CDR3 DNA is TGTGCCAGCAGCATTCGGATTACCGGGACAGGGACCTCCTACGAGCAGTACTTC.